The present entry profiles one T cell receptor beta chain with its context. Its antigen is unknown. Between the trimmed V and J ends, which lost 3 bases and 5 bases, there was a span of 8 bases. The CDR3 length is 12 residues. Assembly of TCR beta libraries relied on iRepertoire HTBI primers together with Arm-PCR of CDR3 regions. Via MiXCR, TCRdb re-called the multiplex PCR reads, giving one row per CDR3 protein. Of about 430,000 distinct CDR3 sequences listed, about 15% are singletons. Time point given: newly diagnosed GD, antithyroid drugs for less than 3 months. PBMC-derived RNA was used for the TCR library. This entry comes from a study of regulatory T cells in long-lasting Graves disease. Across the whole study: Antithyroid drug exposure in newly diagnosed Graves' patients had lasted under 3 months. General study points: Clonotypes that were public and shared totalled about 2,500 in persistent patients versus approximately 970 in new patients.

The sample was also linked to a second study, of T cells in Graves' hyperthyroidism and ophthalmopathy.

The sequenced sample was peripheral blood mononuclear cells (PBMCs), obtained at new diagnosis, from a patient treated with antithyroid drugs. V is TRBV12-3 or TRBV12-4 and J is TRBJ2-7, with D uncertain. This TCR was sampled from a woman aged 40 to 50 with Graves disease. The CDR3 protein is CASSFVEDEQYF. Here the CDR3 DNA reads TGTGCCAGCAGTTTCGTAGAGGACGAGCAGTACTTC.